The 11 T cell receptor beta chains below come from one sample, sequenced in a study of blood T cell repertoires in COVID-19 (dated by TCRdb to 2020 to 2021). The method was the immunoSEQ multiplex PCR assay. TCRdb obtained this table from immuneACCESS and retained in-frame rearrangements with V and J assigned. These tables miss some clones; where compared with another copy, unresolved V genes account for less than half of the shortfall, and the remainder is unexplained. Within this sample are about 220,000 clones, with 70% to 90% of them counted one time only. Clones ranked in the top ten supply 2.4% of the sample. What was sequenced was peripheral blood. The origin of the receptors is a woman aged 70 to 79 with COVID-19, enrolled during active disease.

The chain uses TRBV15 and TRBJ2-1; D is perhaps TRBD2 (6 bases). This CDR3 has 17 amino acids. CDR1 and CDR2 (germline): LNHNV, YYDKDF (reference sequence). Trimming pared 3 bases from V and 0 bases from J, leaving 15 bases between. CDR3 nucleotide sequence: TGTGCCACCAGCAGCCGGACTCGGGGGAGCTCCTACAATGAGCAGTTCTTC. Protein product: CATSSRTRGSSYNEQFF. Full variable domain (outside the CDR3, taken from reference TRBV15 and TRBJ2-1): DAMVIQNPRYQVTQFGKPVTLSCSQTLNHNVMYWYQQKSSQAPKLLFHYYDKDFNNEADTPDNFQSRRPNTSFCFLDIRSPGLGDTAMYLCATSSRTRGSSYNEQFFGPGTRLTVL.

This clone was picked up one time. The V gene is TRBV9, the J gene TRBJ2-1, with 7 bases aligning to TRBD2. The germline V gene has CDR1 SGDLS and CDR2 YYNGEE. The CDR3 totals 15 residues. V shed 4 bases, J shed 3 bases, and the junction held 7 bases outside the gene matches. This chain's CDR3 is CASSLGPGGYNEQFF. DNA of the CDR3: TGTGCCAGCAGCTTGGGGCCGGGGGGCTACAATGAGCAGTTCTTC.

V and J are TRBV2 and TRBJ2-1; D is unresolved. The V and J ends lost 9 bases and 7 bases respectively, with 13 bases between them. The CDR3 spans 12 residues. Looked up from germline, CDR1 is SNHLY and CDR2 is FYNNEI. CDR3 sequence (DNA): TGTGCCAGTAGTTCGAACGGGAATGAGCAGTTCTTC. This translates into CASSSNGNEQFF.

The J gene is TRBJ2-1, the V gene TRBV6-5, with D possibly matching TRBD2 (6 bases). Trimming took off 6 bases at V and 0 bases at J, with 12 bases between the two ends. The CDR3 has 15 amino acids. Germline CDR1 MNHEY, CDR2 SVGAGI. The DNA for the CDR3 is TGTGCCAGCAGGGACTACCGCAGCTCCTACAATGAGCAGTTCTTC. Translation: CASRDYRSSYNEQFF.

The V and J genes are TRBV7-3 and TRBJ2-1; 7 bases fit TRBD2. The germline CDR1 and CDR2 sequences are SGHTA and FQGTGA. Trimming at V came to 5 bases and at J to 4 bases, leaving 5 bases not matched to a gene. The CDR3 spans 14 residues. The CDR3 spells CASSPSGVYNEQFF. The CDR3 nucleotides read TGTGCCAGCAGCCCGAGCGGGGTTTACAATGAGCAGTTCTTC.

This chain connects TRBV19 to TRBJ1-2, with D possibly TRBD1 on 5 matching bases. The CDR3 has 16 amino acids. Per germline, CDR1 LNHDA and CDR2 SQIVND (reference sequence). The V end was cut by 3 bases, the J end by 7 bases, with 21 bases between. The CDR3 loop reads CASSIVEGLTGGGYTF. The CDR3 nucleotides read TGTGCCAGTAGTATCGTAGAAGGACTGACGGGGGGTGGCTACACCTTC.

The gene calls are TRBV19 and TRBJ1-4; 9 nucleotides line up with TRBD1. Germline V gives CDR1 LNHDA, CDR2 SQIVND (reference sequence). The CDR3 contains 16 residues. J was trimmed by 8 bases and V by 0 bases; bases with no gene match: 7. The CDR3 nucleotides are TGTGCCAGTAGTATAGATTTCCCGGGACAGGGCGAAAAACTGTTTTTT. Translating it yields CASSIDFPGQGEKLFF.

This rearrangement joins TRBV11-3 to TRBJ2-2; D unresolved. The CDR3 totals 14 residues. Germline assignment: CDR1 SGHNT and CDR2 YENEEA. The V end was cut by 4 bases, the J end by 1 base, with 7 bases between. Here the CDR3 DNA reads TGTGCCAGCAGCTCTTCCTGGAACACCGGGGAGCTGTTTTTT. Its translation: CASSSSWNTGELFF.

The J gene is TRBJ1-1, the V gene TRBV25-1; a weak D match, TRBD1 (6 bases). Germline CDR1 and CDR2: MGHDK and SYGVNS. V lost 1 base and J 0 bases, leaving 9 bases between the germline ends. CDR3 length: 15 amino acids. CDR3 sequence: CASSESGGVNTEAFF. CDR3 sequence (DNA): TGTGCCAGCAGTGAATCGGGGGGCGTGAACACTGAAGCTTTCTTT.

Only one count was recorded for this clone. The J gene is TRBJ2-1, the V gene TRBV5-1, with TRBD2 matching over 16 bases. From germline, CDR1 is SGHRS and CDR2 YFSETQ. The CDR3 is 17 residues long. V was clipped by 4 bases and J by 7 bases; unmatched bases: 8. CDR3 residues: CASSPGLAGGQVNEQFF. DNA for the CDR3: TGCGCCAGCAGCCCGGGACTAGCGGGGGGGCAGGTGAATGAGCAGTTCTTC.

The chain has TRBV6-5 and TRBJ2-7; the match to TRBD1 covers 9 bases. Germline CDR1 MNHEY, CDR2 SVGAGI. This CDR3 spans 16 amino acids. The trim removed 3 bases at V and 1 base at J, leaving 7 bases unmatched. The CDR3 nucleotides read TGTGCCAGCAGTTATCATGGGACAGGGCAGTCCTACGAGCAGTACTTC. Its protein is CASSYHGTGQSYEQYF.